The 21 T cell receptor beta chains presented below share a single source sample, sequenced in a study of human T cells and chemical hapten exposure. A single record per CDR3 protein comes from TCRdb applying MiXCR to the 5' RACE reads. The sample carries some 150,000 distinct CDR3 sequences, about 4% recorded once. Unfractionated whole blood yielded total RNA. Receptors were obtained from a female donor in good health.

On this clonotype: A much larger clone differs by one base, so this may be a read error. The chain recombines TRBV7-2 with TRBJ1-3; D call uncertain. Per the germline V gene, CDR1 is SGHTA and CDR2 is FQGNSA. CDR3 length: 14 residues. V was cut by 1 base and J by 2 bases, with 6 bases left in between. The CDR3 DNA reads TGTGCCAGCAGCTTAGACTGGCCTGGAAACACCATATATTTT. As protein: CASSLDWPGNTIYF.

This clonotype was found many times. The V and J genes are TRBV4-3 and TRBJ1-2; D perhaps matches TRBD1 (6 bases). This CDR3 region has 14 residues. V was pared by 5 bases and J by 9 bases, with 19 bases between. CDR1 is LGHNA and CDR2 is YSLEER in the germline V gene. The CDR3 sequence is CASSFSDSDFSYTF. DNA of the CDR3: TGCGCCAGCAGCTTCTCGGACAGCGACTTTAGCTACACCTTC.

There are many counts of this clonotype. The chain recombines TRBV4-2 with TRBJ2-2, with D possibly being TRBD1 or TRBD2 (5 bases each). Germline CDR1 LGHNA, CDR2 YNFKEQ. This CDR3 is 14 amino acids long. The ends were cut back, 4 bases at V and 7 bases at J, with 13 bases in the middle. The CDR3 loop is CASSPGSWSGELFF. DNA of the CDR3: TGTGCCAGCAGCCCAGGGAGTTGGAGCGGGGAGCTGTTTTTT.

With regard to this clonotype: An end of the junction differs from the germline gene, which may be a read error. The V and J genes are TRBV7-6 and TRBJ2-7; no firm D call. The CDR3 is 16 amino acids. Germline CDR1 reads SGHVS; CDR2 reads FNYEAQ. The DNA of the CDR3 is TGTGCCAGCAGCTTAATAGACTCCGCGAGCTCCGACGAGCAGTACTTC. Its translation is CASSLIDSASSDEQYF.

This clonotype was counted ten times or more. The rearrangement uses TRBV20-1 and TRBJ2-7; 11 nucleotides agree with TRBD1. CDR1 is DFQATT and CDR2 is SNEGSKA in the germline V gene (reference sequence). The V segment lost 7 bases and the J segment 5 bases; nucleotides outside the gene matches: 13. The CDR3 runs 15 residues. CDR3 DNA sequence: TGCAGTGTCTTAAACCGGGACAGGGGGGGAGACGAGCAGTACTTC. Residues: CSVLNRDRGGDEQYF.

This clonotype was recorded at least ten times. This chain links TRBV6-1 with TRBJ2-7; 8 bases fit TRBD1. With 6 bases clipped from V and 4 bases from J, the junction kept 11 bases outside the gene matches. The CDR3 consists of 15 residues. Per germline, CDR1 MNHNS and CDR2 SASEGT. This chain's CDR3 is CASSVLGQAWYEQYF. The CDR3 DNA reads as TGTGCCAGCAGCGTGCTGGGACAGGCCTGGTACGAGCAGTACTTC.

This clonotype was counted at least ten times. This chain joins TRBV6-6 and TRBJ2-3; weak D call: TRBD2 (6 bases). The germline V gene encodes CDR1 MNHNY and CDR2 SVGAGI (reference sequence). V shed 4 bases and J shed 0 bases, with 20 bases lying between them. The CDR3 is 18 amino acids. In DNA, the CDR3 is TGTGCCAGCAGTTGGGGACTCCAGACAGACTCTAGCACAGATACGCAGTATTTT. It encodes CASSWGLQTDSSTDTQYF.

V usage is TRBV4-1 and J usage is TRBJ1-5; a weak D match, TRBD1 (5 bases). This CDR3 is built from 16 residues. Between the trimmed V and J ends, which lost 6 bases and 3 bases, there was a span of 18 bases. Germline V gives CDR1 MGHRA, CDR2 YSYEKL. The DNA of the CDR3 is TGCGCCAGCAGAAAAAACATCGGACATTCCAATCAGCCCCAGCATTTT. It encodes CASRKNIGHSNQPQHF.

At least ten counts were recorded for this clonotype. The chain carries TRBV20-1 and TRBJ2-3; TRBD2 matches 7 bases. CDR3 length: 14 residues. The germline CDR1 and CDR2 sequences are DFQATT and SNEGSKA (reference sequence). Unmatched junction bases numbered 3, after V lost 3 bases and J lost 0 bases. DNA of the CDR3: TGCAGTGCTAGGGAAGCGGGGAGCACAGATACGCAGTATTTT. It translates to CSAREAGSTDTQYF.

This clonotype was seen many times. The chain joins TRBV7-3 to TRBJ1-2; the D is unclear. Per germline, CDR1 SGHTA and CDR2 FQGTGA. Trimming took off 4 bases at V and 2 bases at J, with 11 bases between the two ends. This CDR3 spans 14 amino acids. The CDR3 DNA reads TGTGCCAGCAGCTCCACCGGGAAGAACTATGGCTACACCTTC. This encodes CASSSTGKNYGYTF.

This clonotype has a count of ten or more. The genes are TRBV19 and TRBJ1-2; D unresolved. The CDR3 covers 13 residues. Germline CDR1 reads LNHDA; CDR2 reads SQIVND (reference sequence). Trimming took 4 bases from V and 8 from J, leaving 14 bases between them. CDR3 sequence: CASSKGGVLGYTF. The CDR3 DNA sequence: TGTGCCAGTAGTAAAGGCGGCGTCCTGGGCTACACCTTC.

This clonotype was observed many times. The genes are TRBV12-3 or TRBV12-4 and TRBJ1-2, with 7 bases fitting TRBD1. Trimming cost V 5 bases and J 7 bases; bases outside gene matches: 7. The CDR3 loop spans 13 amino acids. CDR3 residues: CASSPGQLRGYTF. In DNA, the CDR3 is TGTGCCAGCAGTCCGGGACAGCTCCGTGGCTACACCTTC.

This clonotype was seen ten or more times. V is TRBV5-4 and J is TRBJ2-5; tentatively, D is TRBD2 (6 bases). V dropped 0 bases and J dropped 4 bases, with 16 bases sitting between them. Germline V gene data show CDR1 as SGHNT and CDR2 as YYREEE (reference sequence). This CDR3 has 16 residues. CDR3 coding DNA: TGTGCCAGCAGCTTGGCGGGACTGAATTGGGGAGAGACCCAGTACTTC. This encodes CASSLAGLNWGETQYF.

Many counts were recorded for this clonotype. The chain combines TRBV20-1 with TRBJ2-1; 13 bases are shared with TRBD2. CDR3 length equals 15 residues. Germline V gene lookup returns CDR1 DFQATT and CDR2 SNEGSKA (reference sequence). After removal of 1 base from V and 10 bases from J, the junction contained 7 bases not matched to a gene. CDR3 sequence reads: CSARVLAGGPREQFF. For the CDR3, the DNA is TGCAGTGCTAGAGTACTAGCGGGGGGGCCTCGGGAGCAGTTCTTC.

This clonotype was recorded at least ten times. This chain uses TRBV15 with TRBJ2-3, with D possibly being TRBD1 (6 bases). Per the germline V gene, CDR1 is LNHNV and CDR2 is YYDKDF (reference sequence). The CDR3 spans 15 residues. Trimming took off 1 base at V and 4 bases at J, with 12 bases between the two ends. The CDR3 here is CATSRGVGTSDTQYF. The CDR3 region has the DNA TGTGCCACCAGCAGAGGCGTCGGGACATCAGATACGCAGTATTTT. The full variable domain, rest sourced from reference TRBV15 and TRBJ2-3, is DAMVIQNPRYQVTQFGKPVTLSCSQTLNHNVMYWYQQKSSQAPKLLFHYYDKDFNNEADTPDNFQSRRPNTSFCFLDIRSPGLGDTAMYLCATSRGVGTSDTQYFGPGTRLTVL.

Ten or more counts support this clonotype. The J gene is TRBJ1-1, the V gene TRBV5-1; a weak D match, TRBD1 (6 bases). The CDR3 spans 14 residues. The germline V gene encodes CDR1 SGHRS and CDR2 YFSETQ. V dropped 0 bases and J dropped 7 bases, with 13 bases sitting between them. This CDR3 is CASSLDGRGDEAFF. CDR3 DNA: TGCGCCAGCAGCTTGGACGGCAGGGGCGATGAAGCTTTCTTT. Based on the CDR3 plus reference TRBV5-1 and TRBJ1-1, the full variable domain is KAGVTQTPRYLIKTRGQQVTLSCSPISGHRSVSWYQQTPGQGLQFLFEYFSETQRNKGNFPGRFSGRQFSNSRSEMNVSTLELGDSALYLCASSLDGRGDEAFFGQGTRLTVV.

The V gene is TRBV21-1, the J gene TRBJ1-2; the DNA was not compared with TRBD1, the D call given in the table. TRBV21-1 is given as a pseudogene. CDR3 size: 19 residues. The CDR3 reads CASSKKGPGQPVPYYGYTF. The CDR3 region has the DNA TGTGCCAGCAGCAAAAAAGGACCGGGACAGCCAGTTCCATACTATGGCTACACCTTC.

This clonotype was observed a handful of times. Here the CDR3 reads CTSKLDRDRDRSRLSYEQYF. The CDR3 bases are TGCACCAGCAAGCTCGACCGGGACAGGGATAGGTCTCGTCTCTCCTACGAGCAGTACTTC. The rearrangement links TRBV1 to TRBJ2-7; the D call TRBD1 from the table was never checked on the DNA. TRBV1 is recorded as a pseudogene. The CDR3 runs 20 residues.

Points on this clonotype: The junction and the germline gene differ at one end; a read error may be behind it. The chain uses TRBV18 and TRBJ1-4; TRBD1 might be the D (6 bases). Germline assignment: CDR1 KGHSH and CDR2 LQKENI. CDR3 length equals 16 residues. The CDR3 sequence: CARSLQGPATNEKLFF. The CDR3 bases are TGTGCCCGCTCACTGCAGGGGCCGGCAACTAATGAAAAACTGTTTTTT.

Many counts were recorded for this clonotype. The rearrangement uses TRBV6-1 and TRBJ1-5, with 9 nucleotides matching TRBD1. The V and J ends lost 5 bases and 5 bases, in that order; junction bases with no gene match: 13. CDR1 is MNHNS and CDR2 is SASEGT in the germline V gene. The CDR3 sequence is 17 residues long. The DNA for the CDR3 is TGTGCCAGCAGTATAGGACAGGGGCTTTCCTCATATCAGCCCCAGCATTTT. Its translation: CASSIGQGLSSYQPQHF.

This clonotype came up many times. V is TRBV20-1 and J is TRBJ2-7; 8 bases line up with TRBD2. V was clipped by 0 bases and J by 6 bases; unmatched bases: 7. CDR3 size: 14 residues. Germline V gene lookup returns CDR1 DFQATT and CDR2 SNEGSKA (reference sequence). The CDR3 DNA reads TGCAGTGCTAGAGATTCGAGCGGGGGTCGCGAGCAGTACTTC. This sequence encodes CSARDSSGGREQYF.